A selection of T cell receptor beta chains follows, all from one sample in a study of T cell clones after liver transplantation. Data came from immunoSEQ multiplex PCR; TCRdb stores just in-frame clones and leaves some out. The sample carries about 120,000 clones, about nine tenths recorded once. The sequences come from CD4+ T cells from blood, collected 12 months after liver transplant. All receptors derive from a human patient who received a liver transplant. Some T cells may be transferred from the graft donor. Each CDR3 is given with its conserved first and last residue. Fields, in order: J gene, CDR3 length, V gene, clone size, D gene, CDR3 protein, CDR3 DNA. D genes are given only for firm matches. Rows may omit the clone size; those that give it use once, few, many or a size class.

J gene: TRBJ2-7; CDR3 length: 15; V gene: TRBV5-4; clone size: .; D gene: .; CDR3 protein: CASSRGLPGSYEQYF; CDR3 DNA: TGTGCCAGCAGTCGAGGACTTCCGGGGTCCTACGAGCAGTACTTC
J gene: TRBJ1-1; CDR3 length: 14; V gene: TRBV10-2; clone size: .; D gene: .; CDR3 protein: CASSGSQMNTEAFF; CDR3 DNA: TGCGCCAGCAGTGGGTCACAGATGAACACTGAAGCTTTCTTT
J gene: TRBJ1-1; CDR3 length: 14; V gene: TRBV12-5; clone size: .; D gene: .; CDR3 protein: CASGLDGMNTEAFF; CDR3 DNA: TGTGCTAGTGGTTTGGACGGCATGAACACTGAAGCTTTCTTT
J gene: TRBJ2-2; CDR3 length: 21; V gene: TRBV5-1; clone size: .; D gene: TRBD1; CDR3 protein: CASSLEGRTGGRGWNTGELFF; CDR3 DNA: TGCGCCAGCAGCTTGGAAGGTCGGACAGGGGGCCGCGGGTGGAACACCGGGGAGCTGTTTTTT
J gene: TRBJ2-5; CDR3 length: 16; V gene: TRBV9; clone size: .; D gene: .; CDR3 protein: CASSVSSGTAEETQYF; CDR3 DNA: TGTGCCAGCAGCGTCTCTTCCGGGACGGCAGAAGAGACCCAGTACTTC
J gene: TRBJ1-4; CDR3 length: 13; V gene: TRBV4-1; clone size: once; D gene: TRBD1; CDR3 protein: CASSQDRGQAPVF; CDR3 DNA: TGCGCCAGCAGCCAAGACCGGGGACAGGCTCCGGTTTTT
J gene: TRBJ1-4; CDR3 length: 14; V gene: TRBV5-1; clone size: .; D gene: TRBD1; CDR3 protein: CASSWDRANEKLFF; CDR3 DNA: TGCGCCAGCAGCTGGGACAGGGCTAATGAAAAACTGTTTTTT
J gene: TRBJ2-2; CDR3 length: 12; V gene: TRBV11-3; clone size: .; D gene: .; CDR3 protein: CASSLAGGELFF; CDR3 DNA: TGTGCCAGCAGCTTAGCGGGCGGGGAGCTGTTTTTT
J gene: TRBJ2-7; CDR3 length: 14; V gene: TRBV5-6; clone size: .; D gene: TRBD1; CDR3 protein: CASKSGQGSYEQYF; CDR3 DNA: TGTGCCAGCAAATCGGGACAGGGATCGTACGAGCAGTACTTC
J gene: TRBJ2-3; CDR3 length: 13; V gene: TRBV7-9; clone size: once; D gene: TRBD2; CDR3 protein: CASRTSGTDTQYF; CDR3 DNA: TGTGCCAGCCGGACTAGTGGCACAGATACGCAGTATTTT
J gene: TRBJ2-3; CDR3 length: 15; V gene: TRBV5-4; clone size: once; D gene: TRBD2; CDR3 protein: CASIDREGGTDTQYF; CDR3 DNA: TGTGCCAGCATCGATCGGGAGGGCGGGACAGATACGCAGTATTTT
J gene: TRBJ2-2; CDR3 length: 19; V gene: TRBV5-1; clone size: .; D gene: TRBD2; CDR3 protein: CASSLAVRGLAGDTGELFF; CDR3 DNA: TGCGCCAGCAGCTTGGCCGTCCGGGGACTAGCGGGAGACACCGGGGAGCTGTTTTTT
J gene: TRBJ2-1; CDR3 length: 17; V gene: TRBV30; clone size: .; D gene: TRBD2; CDR3 protein: CAWSVILAGESYNEQFF; CDR3 DNA: TGTGCCTGGAGTGTAATTTTAGCGGGAGAGAGCTACAATGAGCAGTTCTTC
J gene: TRBJ1-5; CDR3 length: 15; V gene: TRBV2; clone size: .; D gene: .; CDR3 protein: CASSVWGRGNQPQHF; CDR3 DNA: TGTGCCAGCAGTGTCTGGGGACGGGGCAATCAGCCCCAGCATTTT
J gene: TRBJ2-1; CDR3 length: 16; V gene: TRBV15; clone size: .; D gene: TRBD2; CDR3 protein: CATSSIAGDSYNEQFF; CDR3 DNA: TGTGCCACCAGCAGTATAGCGGGGGATTCCTACAATGAGCAGTTCTTC
J gene: TRBJ2-3; CDR3 length: 12; V gene: TRBV10-3; clone size: once; D gene: .; CDR3 protein: CAISEALGSQYF; CDR3 DNA: TGTGCCATCAGTGAGGCACTAGGGTCGCAGTATTTT
J gene: TRBJ2-3; CDR3 length: 13; V gene: TRBV9; clone size: .; D gene: TRBD2; CDR3 protein: CASSVVAGGTQYF; CDR3 DNA: TGTGCCAGCAGCGTAGTAGCCGGGGGGACGCAGTATTTT
J gene: TRBJ2-1; CDR3 length: 17; V gene: TRBV10-3; clone size: .; D gene: .; CDR3 protein: CAISESLAPPTGNEQFF; CDR3 DNA: TGTGCCATCAGTGAGTCGTTAGCTCCACCTACGGGCAATGAGCAGTTCTTC
J gene: TRBJ1-5; CDR3 length: 13; V gene: TRBV18; clone size: .; D gene: .; CDR3 protein: CASSPDPNQPQHF; CDR3 DNA: TGTGCCAGCTCACCAGACCCAAATCAGCCCCAGCATTTT
J gene: TRBJ1-1; CDR3 length: 14; V gene: TRBV30; clone size: .; D gene: .; CDR3 protein: CAWRIPRGASEAFF; CDR3 DNA: TGTGCCTGGAGGATACCCCGGGGCGCTAGTGAAGCTTTCTTT
J gene: TRBJ2-1; CDR3 length: 14; V gene: TRBV19; clone size: once; D gene: .; CDR3 protein: CASSVLGAQGEQFF; CDR3 DNA: TGTGCCAGTAGTGTGCTGGGGGCGCAAGGTGAGCAGTTCTTC
J gene: TRBJ1-2; CDR3 length: 12; V gene: TRBV19; clone size: once; D gene: .; CDR3 protein: CASTGSLYGYTF; CDR3 DNA: TGTGCCAGTACTGGCAGCCTCTATGGCTACACCTTC
J gene: TRBJ1-2; CDR3 length: 15; V gene: TRBV6-6; clone size: .; D gene: .; CDR3 protein: CASTYIGGANYGYTF; CDR3 DNA: TGTGCCAGCACTTATATCGGGGGTGCGAACTATGGCTACACCTTC
J gene: TRBJ2-2; CDR3 length: 12; V gene: TRBV30; clone size: .; D gene: .; CDR3 protein: CAWRQDDQELFF; CDR3 DNA: TGTGCCTGGAGACAGGACGATCAGGAGCTGTTTTTT
J gene: TRBJ2-3; CDR3 length: 15; V gene: TRBV27; clone size: .; D gene: .; CDR3 protein: CASSLLRSVPDTQYF; CDR3 DNA: TGTGCCAGCAGTTTACTACGGTCTGTCCCAGATACGCAGTATTTT
J gene: TRBJ1-1; CDR3 length: 15; V gene: TRBV9; clone size: .; D gene: .; CDR3 protein: CASSVPRSGRTEAFF; CDR3 DNA: TGTGCCAGCAGCGTCCCCAGGTCAGGGCGCACTGAAGCTTTCTTT
J gene: TRBJ1-4; CDR3 length: 13; V gene: TRBV29-1; clone size: few; D gene: TRBD1; CDR3 protein: CSVPGQGDEKLFF; CDR3 DNA: TGCAGCGTCCCGGGACAGGGAGATGAAAAACTGTTTTTT
J gene: TRBJ1-1; CDR3 length: 13; V gene: TRBV5-1; clone size: .; D gene: .; CDR3 protein: CASSLDPNTEAFF; CDR3 DNA: TGCGCCAGCAGCTTGGATCCGAACACTGAAGCTTTCTTT
J gene: TRBJ2-2; CDR3 length: 15; V gene: TRBV28; clone size: .; D gene: TRBD2; CDR3 protein: CASSPRDYGVSELFF; CDR3 DNA: TGTGCCAGCAGTCCCCGGGACTACGGAGTGTCGGAGCTGTTTTTT
J gene: TRBJ2-7; CDR3 length: 13; V gene: TRBV5-3; clone size: .; D gene: .; CDR3 protein: CARNKGHLGEQYF; CDR3 DNA: TGTGCCAGAAACAAGGGACACCTGGGGGAGCAGTACTTC
J gene: TRBJ2-5; CDR3 length: 15; V gene: TRBV7-2; clone size: .; D gene: TRBD2; CDR3 protein: CASSLGGAGQETQYF; CDR3 DNA: TGTGCCAGCAGCTTAGGGGGAGCGGGACAAGAGACCCAGTACTTC
J gene: TRBJ2-6; CDR3 length: 18; V gene: TRBV5-4; clone size: .; D gene: TRBD2; CDR3 protein: CASSLALAGVSGANVLTF; CDR3 DNA: TGTGCCAGCAGCTTGGCTCTAGCGGGAGTCTCTGGGGCCAACGTCCTGACTTTC
J gene: TRBJ2-5; CDR3 length: 16; V gene: TRBV11-1; clone size: once; D gene: TRBD2; CDR3 protein: CASSPTLAGGQETQYF; CDR3 DNA: TGTGCCAGCAGCCCAACCCTAGCGGGAGGGCAAGAGACCCAGTACTTC
J gene: TRBJ2-5; CDR3 length: 15; V gene: TRBV5-1; clone size: .; D gene: TRBD1; CDR3 protein: CASKEQGTSEETQYF; CDR3 DNA: TGCGCCAGCAAGGAACAGGGGACCTCAGAAGAGACCCAGTACTTC
J gene: TRBJ2-1; CDR3 length: 16; V gene: TRBV5-6; clone size: .; D gene: .; CDR3 protein: CASSASMAASYNEQFF; CDR3 DNA: TGTGCCAGCAGCGCATCTATGGCAGCCAGCTACAATGAGCAGTTCTTC
J gene: TRBJ1-2; CDR3 length: 12; V gene: TRBV5-6; clone size: .; D gene: .; CDR3 protein: CASSLPGDGYTF; CDR3 DNA: TGTGCCAGCAGCTTGCCGGGGGATGGCTACACCTTC
J gene: TRBJ2-5; CDR3 length: 12; V gene: TRBV29-1; clone size: .; D gene: .; CDR3 protein: CSISSGEETQYF; CDR3 DNA: TGCAGCATCTCTTCGGGGGAAGAGACCCAGTACTTC
J gene: TRBJ2-5; CDR3 length: 14; V gene: TRBV28; clone size: .; D gene: .; CDR3 protein: CASSLLLGGETQYF; CDR3 DNA: TGTGCCAGCAGTTTACTCCTGGGGGGAGAGACCCAGTACTTC
J gene: TRBJ1-1; CDR3 length: 15; V gene: TRBV18; clone size: .; D gene: .; CDR3 protein: CASSRYRDTYTEAFF; CDR3 DNA: TGTGCCAGCTCACGTTACAGGGACACCTACACTGAAGCTTTCTTT
J gene: TRBJ2-3; CDR3 length: 11; V gene: TRBV9; clone size: .; D gene: .; CDR3 protein: CASSGGDTQYF; CDR3 DNA: TGTGCCAGCAGCGGGGGAGATACGCAGTATTTT
J gene: TRBJ1-1; CDR3 length: 13; V gene: TRBV5-1; clone size: .; D gene: .; CDR3 protein: CASSLGLNTEAFF; CDR3 DNA: TGCGCCAGCAGCTTGGGTTTGAACACTGAAGCTTTCTTT
J gene: TRBJ1-2; CDR3 length: 16; V gene: TRBV5-1; clone size: .; D gene: TRBD1; CDR3 protein: CASSLEGTASNYGYTF; CDR3 DNA: TGCGCCAGCAGCTTAGAAGGGACAGCTTCTAACTATGGCTACACCTTC
J gene: TRBJ2-3; CDR3 length: 11; V gene: TRBV25-1; clone size: .; D gene: .; CDR3 protein: CASSVADTQYF; CDR3 DNA: TGTGCCAGCAGTGTGGCAGATACGCAGTATTTT
J gene: TRBJ2-1; CDR3 length: 15; V gene: TRBV7-9; clone size: .; D gene: TRBD2; CDR3 protein: CASSQRAGEGNEQFF; CDR3 DNA: TGTGCCAGCAGCCAGAGGGCGGGAGAAGGCAATGAGCAGTTCTTC
J gene: TRBJ2-3; CDR3 length: 15; V gene: TRBV4-3; clone size: once; D gene: .; CDR3 protein: CASSQARAPTDTQYF; CDR3 DNA: TGCGCCAGCAGCCAAGCCCGAGCCCCCACAGATACGCAGTATTTT
J gene: TRBJ2-7; CDR3 length: 14; V gene: TRBV28; clone size: once; D gene: .; CDR3 protein: CASRLERYPYEQYF; CDR3 DNA: TGTGCCAGCAGACTCGAGAGGTATCCCTACGAGCAGTACTTC
J gene: TRBJ2-3; CDR3 length: 17; V gene: TRBV7-9; clone size: .; D gene: .; CDR3 protein: CASSLQGRAEGTDTQYF; CDR3 DNA: TGTGCCAGCAGCTTACAGGGCAGGGCGGAGGGCACAGATACGCAGTATTTT
J gene: TRBJ1-2; CDR3 length: 15; V gene: TRBV7-2; clone size: .; D gene: .; CDR3 protein: CASSLLAQGRGGYTF; CDR3 DNA: TGTGCCAGCAGCTTACTGGCGCAGGGAAGAGGTGGCTACACCTTC
J gene: TRBJ2-7; CDR3 length: 18; V gene: TRBV28; clone size: .; D gene: .; CDR3 protein: CASSRQPQGLVVFYEQYF; CDR3 DNA: TGTGCCAGCAGTCGTCAACCACAGGGCTTAGTAGTATTCTACGAGCAGTACTTC
J gene: TRBJ2-5; CDR3 length: 15; V gene: TRBV6-1; clone size: once; D gene: TRBD1; CDR3 protein: CASIGQGATQETQYF; CDR3 DNA: TGTGCCAGCATAGGACAGGGTGCTACCCAAGAGACCCAGTACTTC
J gene: TRBJ1-3; CDR3 length: 16; V gene: TRBV4-2; clone size: .; D gene: .; CDR3 protein: CASSQEAPSSGNTIYF; CDR3 DNA: TGTGCCAGCAGCCAAGAGGCACCGAGCTCTGGAAACACCATATATTTT
J gene: TRBJ2-3; CDR3 length: 15; V gene: TRBV14; clone size: once; D gene: .; CDR3 protein: CASSQFLPSTDTQYF; CDR3 DNA: TGTGCCAGCAGCCAGTTCTTGCCTAGCACAGATACGCAGTATTTT
J gene: TRBJ2-4; CDR3 length: 16; V gene: TRBV2; clone size: few; D gene: TRBD2; CDR3 protein: CASSAYRGSSGEIQYF; CDR3 DNA: TGTGCCAGCAGCGCTTATCGAGGTAGTAGCGGGGAAATTCAGTACTTC
J gene: TRBJ1-1; CDR3 length: 14; V gene: TRBV6-5; clone size: .; D gene: .; CDR3 protein: CASSAPGPSTRAFF; CDR3 DNA: TGTGCCAGCAGTGCACCGGGACCCTCAACGCGAGCTTTCTTT